This TCR beta chain was captured by sequencing in a study of T cell repertoires in cytomegalovirus infection. Study-level background: From public TCR beta signatures came an indication of both CMV infection and matching HLA type. Study-wide results and limits: Across the ex vivo response, the dominant clonotypes were HLA-C-restricted CMV-specific TCR beta clonotypes.

A note on this clonotype: What it binds is not known. This may be a read error: a much more frequent sequence differs by one nucleotide. Likely a read error: the CDR3 ends without its conserved phenylalanine or tryptophan.

The germline CDR1 and CDR2 sequences are SGHTA and FQGNSA. The CDR3 covers 14 residues. V gave up 1 base and J gave up 7 bases; unmatched junction bases: 6. TCRdb fed the reads into MiXCR, producing one record per CDR3 protein. The repertoire holds 350,000 to 400,000 distinct CDR3 sequences, with roughly a third as singletons. The sample in question was cultured PBMCs, obtained from culture after CMV antigen stimulation. The sequence was obtained from a human donor in good health (CMV status not recorded). Some clones in this sample may be carry-over from other donors' samples. V and J are TRBV7-2 and TRBJ1-2; 7 positions match TRBD1. This chain's CDR3 is CASSLETGNGGYTL. For the CDR3, the DNA is TGTGCCAGCAGCTTAGAGACAGGGAACGGTGGCTACACCCTC.